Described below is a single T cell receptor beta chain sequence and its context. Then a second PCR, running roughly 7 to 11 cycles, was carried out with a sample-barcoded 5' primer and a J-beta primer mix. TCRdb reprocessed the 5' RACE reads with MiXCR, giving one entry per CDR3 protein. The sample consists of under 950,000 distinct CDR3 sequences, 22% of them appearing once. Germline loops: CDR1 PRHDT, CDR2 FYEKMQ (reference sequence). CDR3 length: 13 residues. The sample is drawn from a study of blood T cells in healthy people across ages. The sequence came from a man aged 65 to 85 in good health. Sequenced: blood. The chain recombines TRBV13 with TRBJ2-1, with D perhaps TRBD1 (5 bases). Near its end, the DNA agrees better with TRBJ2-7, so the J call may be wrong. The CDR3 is CASSRLRGSEQYF. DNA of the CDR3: TGTGCCAGCAGCCGTTTAAGGGGTAGCGAGCAGTACTTC.